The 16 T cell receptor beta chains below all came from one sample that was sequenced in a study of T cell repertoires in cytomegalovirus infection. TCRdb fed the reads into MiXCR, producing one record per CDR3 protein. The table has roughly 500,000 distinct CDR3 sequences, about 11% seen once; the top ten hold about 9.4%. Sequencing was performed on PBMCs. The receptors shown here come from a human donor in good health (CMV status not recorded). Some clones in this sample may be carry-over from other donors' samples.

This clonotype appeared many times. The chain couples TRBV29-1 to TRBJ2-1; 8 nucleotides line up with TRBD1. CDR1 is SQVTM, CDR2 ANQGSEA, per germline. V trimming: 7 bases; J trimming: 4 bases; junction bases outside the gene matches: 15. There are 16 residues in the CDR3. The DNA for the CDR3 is TGCAGCGCCGGTGAATTCAGGAGACAGGGGTACAATGAGCAGTTCTTC. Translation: CSAGEFRRQGYNEQFF.

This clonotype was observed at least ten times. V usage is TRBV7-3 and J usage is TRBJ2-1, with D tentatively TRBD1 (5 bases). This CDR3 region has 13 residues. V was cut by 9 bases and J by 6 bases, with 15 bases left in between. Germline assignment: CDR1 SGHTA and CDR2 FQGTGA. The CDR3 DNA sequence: TGTGCCAGTGGGGCCCATACGTCCAATGAGCAGTTCTTC. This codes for CASGAHTSNEQFF. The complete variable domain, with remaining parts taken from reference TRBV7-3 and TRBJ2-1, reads GAGVSQTPSNKVTEKGKYVELRCDPISGHTALYWYRQSLGQGPEFLIYFQGTGAADDSGLPNDRFFAVRPEGSVSTLKIQRTERGDSAVYLCASGAHTSNEQFFGPGTRLTVL.

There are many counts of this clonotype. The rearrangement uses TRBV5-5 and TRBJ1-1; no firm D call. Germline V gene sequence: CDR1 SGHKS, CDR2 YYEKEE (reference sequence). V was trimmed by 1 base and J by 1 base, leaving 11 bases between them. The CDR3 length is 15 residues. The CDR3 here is CASSLYRAGNTEAFF. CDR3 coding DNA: TGTGCCAGCAGCTTGTACCGCGCCGGGAACACTGAAGCTTTCTTT.

The chain's CDR3 is CASSFSGAGEKLFF. The CDR3 DNA sequence: TGTGCCAGCAGTTTCTCGGGGGCTGGTGAAAAACTGTTTTTT. V gene TRBV27 combines with J gene TRBJ1-4, with a weak D call TRBD1 (6 bases). Germline values: CDR1 MNHEY, CDR2 SMNVEV (reference sequence). CDR3 size: 14 residues. Trimming took 3 bases from V and 7 from J, leaving 12 bases between them.

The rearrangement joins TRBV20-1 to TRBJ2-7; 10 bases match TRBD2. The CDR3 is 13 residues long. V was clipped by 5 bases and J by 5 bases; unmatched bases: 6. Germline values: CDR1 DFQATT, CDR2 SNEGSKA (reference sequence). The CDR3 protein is CSAPSGSTNEQYF. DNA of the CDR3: TGCAGTGCTCCTAGCGGGAGTACGAACGAGCAGTACTTC.

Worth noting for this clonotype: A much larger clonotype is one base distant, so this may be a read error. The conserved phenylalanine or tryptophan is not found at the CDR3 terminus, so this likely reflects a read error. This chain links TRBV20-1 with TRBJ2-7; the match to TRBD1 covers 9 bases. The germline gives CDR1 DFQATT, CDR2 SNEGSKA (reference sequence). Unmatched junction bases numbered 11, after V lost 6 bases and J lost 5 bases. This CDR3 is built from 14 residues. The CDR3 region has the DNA TGCAGTGCGCTATGGACAGGGGCGATAAACGAGCAGTACTTA. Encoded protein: CSALWTGAINEQYL.

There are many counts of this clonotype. The DNA of the CDR3 is TGTGCCAGCAGTTACGAGGCAGGGGCCGCGAACACTGAAGCTTTCTTT. Translation gives CASSYEAGAANTEAFF. This chain joins TRBV6-5 and TRBJ1-1, with a possible D match to TRBD1 (6 bases). CDR3 length: 16 residues. V was clipped by 2 bases and J by 1 base, with 14 bases between them. CDR1 is MNHEY and CDR2 is SVGAGI in the germline V gene.

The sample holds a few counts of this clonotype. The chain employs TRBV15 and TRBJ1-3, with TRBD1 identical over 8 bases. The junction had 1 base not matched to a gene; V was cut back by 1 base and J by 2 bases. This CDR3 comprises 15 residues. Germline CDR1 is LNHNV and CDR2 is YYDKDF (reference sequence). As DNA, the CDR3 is TGTGCCACCAGCAGAGCGACAGGGGCTGGAAACACCATATATTTT. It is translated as CATSRATGAGNTIYF.

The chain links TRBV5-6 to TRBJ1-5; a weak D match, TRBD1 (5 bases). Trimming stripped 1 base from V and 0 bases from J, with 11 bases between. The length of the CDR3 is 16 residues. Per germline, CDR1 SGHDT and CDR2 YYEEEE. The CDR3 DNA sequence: TGTGCCAGCAGCTTGTTCGTACAGGATAGCAATCAGCCCCAGCATTTT. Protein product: CASSLFVQDSNQPQHF.

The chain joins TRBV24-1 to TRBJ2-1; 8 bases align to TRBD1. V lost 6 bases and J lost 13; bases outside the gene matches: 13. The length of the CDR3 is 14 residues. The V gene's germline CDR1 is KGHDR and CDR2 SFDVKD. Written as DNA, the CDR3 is TGTGCCACCAGTCCAACGGCAGGGACAGGAGGTCAGTTCTTC. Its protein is CATSPTAGTGGQFF.

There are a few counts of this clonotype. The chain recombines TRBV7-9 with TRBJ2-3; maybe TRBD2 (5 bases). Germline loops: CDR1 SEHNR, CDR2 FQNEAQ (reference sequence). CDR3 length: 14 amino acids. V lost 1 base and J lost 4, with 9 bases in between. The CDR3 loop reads CASSLGKGADTQYF. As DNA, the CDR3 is TGTGCCAGCAGCTTAGGAAAGGGAGCAGATACGCAGTATTTT.

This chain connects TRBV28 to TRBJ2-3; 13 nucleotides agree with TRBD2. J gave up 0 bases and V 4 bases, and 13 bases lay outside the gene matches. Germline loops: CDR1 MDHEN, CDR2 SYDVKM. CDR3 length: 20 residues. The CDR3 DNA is TGTGCCAGCAGTTCCAGGGCCGCCGGGACTAGCGGGACTAGCACAGATACGCAGTATTTT. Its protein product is CASSSRAAGTSGTSTDTQYF.

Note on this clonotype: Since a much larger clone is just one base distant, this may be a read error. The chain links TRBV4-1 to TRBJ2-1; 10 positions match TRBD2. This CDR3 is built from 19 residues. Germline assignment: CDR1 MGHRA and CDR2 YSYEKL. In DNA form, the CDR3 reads TGTGCCAGCAACCAAGTCTCTGTGGGGCTAGCGGGAGACAACAATGAGCAGTTCTTC. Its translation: CASNQVSVGLAGDNNEQFF.

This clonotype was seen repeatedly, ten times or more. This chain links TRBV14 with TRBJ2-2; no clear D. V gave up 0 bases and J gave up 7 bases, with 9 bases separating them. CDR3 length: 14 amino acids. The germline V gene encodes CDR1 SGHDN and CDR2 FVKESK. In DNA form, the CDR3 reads TGTGCCAGCAGCCAAGAAGGCCTGATCGGGGAGCTGTTTTTT. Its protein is CASSQEGLIGELFF.

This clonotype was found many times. In DNA, the CDR3 is TGTGCCAGCAGCTTAGGGCGTTCACAGCCCCAGCATTTT. It translates to CASSLGRSQPQHF. The chain recombines TRBV11-1 with TRBJ1-5; D is unclear. Germline CDR1 SGHAT, CDR2 FQDESV (reference sequence). The CDR3 is 13 amino acids. The V end lost 1 base, the J end lost 7 bases, and 8 bases lay between the germline ends.

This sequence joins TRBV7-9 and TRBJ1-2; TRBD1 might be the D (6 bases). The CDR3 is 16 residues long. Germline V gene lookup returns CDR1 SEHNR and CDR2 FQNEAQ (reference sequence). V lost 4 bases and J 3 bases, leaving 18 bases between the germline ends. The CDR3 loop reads CASSSAPTGTDYGYTF. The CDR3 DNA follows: TGTGCCAGCAGCTCGGCTCCGACAGGAACGGACTATGGCTACACCTTC.